This TCR beta chain appears in the sequencing data of a study of CD8 T cells in Susac syndrome. This CDR3 has 16 amino acids. V lost 4 bases and J 3 bases, leaving 17 bases between the germline ends. Germline V gene sequence: CDR1 SGHRS, CDR2 YFSETQ. After extraction with the RNeasy kit, about 0.5 to 1 ug of the RNA was reverse transcribed using random hexamers. TCRdb itself ran the immunoSEQ multiplex PCR reads through MiXCR, one entry per CDR3 protein. The sample lists about 190,000 distinct CDR3 sequences, roughly 92% occurring once. V usage is TRBV5-1 and J usage is TRBJ2-1, with TRBD2 as a possible D gene (6 bases). The specimen sequenced was CD4+ T cells from PBMCs. This TCR came from a human donor in good health. The CDR3, as DNA: TGCGCCAGCAGCCCAGTGGAAGCCGGGGGCTACAATGAGCAGTTCTTC. It translates to CASSPVEAGGYNEQFF.